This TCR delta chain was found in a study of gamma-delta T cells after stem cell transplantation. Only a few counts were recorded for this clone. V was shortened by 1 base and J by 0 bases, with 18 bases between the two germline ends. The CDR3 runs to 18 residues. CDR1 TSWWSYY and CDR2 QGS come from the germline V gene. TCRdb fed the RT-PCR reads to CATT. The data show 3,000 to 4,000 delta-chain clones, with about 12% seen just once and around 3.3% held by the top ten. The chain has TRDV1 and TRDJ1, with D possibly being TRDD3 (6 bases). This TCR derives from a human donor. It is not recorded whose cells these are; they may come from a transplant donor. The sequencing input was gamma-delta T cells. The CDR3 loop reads CALGERLGAGEYTDKLIF. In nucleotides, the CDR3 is TGTGCTCTTGGGGAACGTTTGGGGGCTGGGGAGTACACCGATAAACTCATCTTT.